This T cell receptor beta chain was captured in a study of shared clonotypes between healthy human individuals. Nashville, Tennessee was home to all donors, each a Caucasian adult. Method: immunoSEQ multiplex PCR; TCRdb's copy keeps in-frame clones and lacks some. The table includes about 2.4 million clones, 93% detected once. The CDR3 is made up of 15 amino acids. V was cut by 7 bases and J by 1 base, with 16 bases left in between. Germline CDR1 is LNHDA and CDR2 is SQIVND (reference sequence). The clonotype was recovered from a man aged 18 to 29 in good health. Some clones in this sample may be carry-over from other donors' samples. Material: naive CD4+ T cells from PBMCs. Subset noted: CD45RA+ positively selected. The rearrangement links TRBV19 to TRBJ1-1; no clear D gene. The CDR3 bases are TGTGCCAGTATGGAGGTCGGAAGACGGAACACTGAAGCTTTCTTT. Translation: CASMEVGRRNTEAFF.